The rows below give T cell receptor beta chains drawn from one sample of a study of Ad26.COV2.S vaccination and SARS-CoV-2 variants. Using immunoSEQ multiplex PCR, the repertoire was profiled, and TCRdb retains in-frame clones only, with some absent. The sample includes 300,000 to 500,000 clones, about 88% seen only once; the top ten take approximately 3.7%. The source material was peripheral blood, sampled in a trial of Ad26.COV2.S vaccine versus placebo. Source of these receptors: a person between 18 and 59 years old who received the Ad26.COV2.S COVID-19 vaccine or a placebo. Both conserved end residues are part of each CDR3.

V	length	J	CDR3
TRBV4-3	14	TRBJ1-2	CASNIFGETYGYTF
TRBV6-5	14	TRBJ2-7	CASISDRGGHEQYF
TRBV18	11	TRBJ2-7	CASSPPGEQYF
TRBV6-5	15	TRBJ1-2	CASSYSHGANYGYTF
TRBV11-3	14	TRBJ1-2	CASSLIQDNYGYTF
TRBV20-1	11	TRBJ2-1	CSARNTRGQFF
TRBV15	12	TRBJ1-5	CATSRSDQPQHF
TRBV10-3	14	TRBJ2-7	CATRDSGSSYEQYF
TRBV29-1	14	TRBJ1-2	CSVGPSGGDGGYTF
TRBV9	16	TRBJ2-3	CASSVGLGARTDTQYF
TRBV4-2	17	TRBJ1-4	CASSQDLPQATNEKLFF
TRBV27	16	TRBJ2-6	CASSAVRGSGANVLTF
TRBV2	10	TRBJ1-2	CASSESGYTF
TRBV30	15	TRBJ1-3	CAWSVRGMYGNTIYF
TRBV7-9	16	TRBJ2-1	CASSLAPTSSFDEQFF
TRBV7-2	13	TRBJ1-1	CASSPERDTEAFF
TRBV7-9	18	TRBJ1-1	CASSLGAGPRGSISEAFF
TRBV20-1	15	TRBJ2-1	CSASFYRFSYNEQFF
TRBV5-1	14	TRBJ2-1	CASRAGTGVDEQFF
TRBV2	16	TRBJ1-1	CASSPATGVSYTEAFF
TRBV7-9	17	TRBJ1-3	CASSLGYGSHSGNTIYF
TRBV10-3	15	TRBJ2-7	CAISLGTGGSYEQYF
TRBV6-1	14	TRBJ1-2	CASTITGGNYGYTF
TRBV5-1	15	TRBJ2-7	CASSSDGQPSRWQYF
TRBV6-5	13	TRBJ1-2	CASSPGPILGYTF
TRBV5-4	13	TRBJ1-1	CASSFPGDTEAFF
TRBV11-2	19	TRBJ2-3	CASRSIYGTRGENTDTQYF
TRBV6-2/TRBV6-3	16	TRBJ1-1	CASSYWGRGMNTEAFF
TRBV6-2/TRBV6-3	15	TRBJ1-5	CASSHRTGKGQPQHF
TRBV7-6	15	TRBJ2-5	CASSLGGGGEETQYF
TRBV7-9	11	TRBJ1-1	CASSLEAEAFF
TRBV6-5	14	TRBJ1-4	CASSYARGNEKLFF
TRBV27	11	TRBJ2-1	CASSLGNEQFF
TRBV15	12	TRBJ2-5	CATSRDQETQYF
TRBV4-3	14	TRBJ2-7	CASSQGLEGYEQYF
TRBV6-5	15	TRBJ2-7	CASSYHQGQGYEQYF
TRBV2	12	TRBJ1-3	CASSVSGNTIYF
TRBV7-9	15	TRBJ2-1	CASSHLAGLYNEQFF
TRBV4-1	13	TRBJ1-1	CASSDWASPEAFF
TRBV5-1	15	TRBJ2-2	CASSQGQSNTGELFF
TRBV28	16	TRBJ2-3	CASRSIRVSGTDTQYF
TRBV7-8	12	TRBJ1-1	CASSKYNTEAFF
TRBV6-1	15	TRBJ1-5	CASSEVDRRNQPQHF
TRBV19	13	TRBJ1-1	CASSQSGSTEAFF
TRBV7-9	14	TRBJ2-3	CASSLAGAGDTQYF
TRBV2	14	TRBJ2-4	CASRVGGVKNIQYF
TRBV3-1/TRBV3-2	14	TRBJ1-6	CASSQDQGNSPLHF